This T cell receptor (beta chain) was identified during a study of blood T cell repertoires in COVID-19. As originally analysed: Reference gene primer amplification yielded estimated nucleated cell counts. The data were produced by immunoSEQ multiplex PCR, yet TCRdb's version contains in-frame clones alone and is incomplete. V, J and clone size are taken as reported in that table, and D and trimming were inferred from the DNA itself. The sample lists approximately 390,000 clones; roughly 89% were seen once. All enrollees were roughly 18 to 90 years old and from roughly 26 US areas. Donors were grouped by their self-reported clinical history. Symptom resolution, clearance, or two negative PCRs marked the recovered donors of Cohort 3. This clonotype was obtained from a woman aged 45-59 years who had recovered from COVID-19. The sample comprised PBMCs or T cells enriched from blood (not recorded which).

CDR3 protein: CASSLGKPGGNTEAFF. CDR3 nucleotide sequence: TGTGCCAGCAGCTTGGGGAAACCAGGGGGGAACACTGAAGCTTTCTTT. The chain links TRBV5-5 to TRBJ1-1, with 7 bases matching TRBD1. The CDR3 runs to 16 residues. J was trimmed by 1 base and V by 0 bases; bases with no gene match: 6. In germline, CDR1 is SGHKS, CDR2 YYEKEE (reference sequence).